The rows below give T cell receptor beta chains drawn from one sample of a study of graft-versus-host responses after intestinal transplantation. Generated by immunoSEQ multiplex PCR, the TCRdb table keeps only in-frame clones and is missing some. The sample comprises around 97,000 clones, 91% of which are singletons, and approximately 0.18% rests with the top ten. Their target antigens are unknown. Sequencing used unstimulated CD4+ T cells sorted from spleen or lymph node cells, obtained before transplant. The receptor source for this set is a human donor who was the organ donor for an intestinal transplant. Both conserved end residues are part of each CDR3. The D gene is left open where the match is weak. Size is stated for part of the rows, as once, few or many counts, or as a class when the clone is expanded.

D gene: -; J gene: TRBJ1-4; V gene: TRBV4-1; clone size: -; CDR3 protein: CASSQDPAGPTNEKLFF; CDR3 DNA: TGCGCCAGCAGCCAAGATCCAGCGGGGCCAACTAATGAAAAACTGTTTTTT
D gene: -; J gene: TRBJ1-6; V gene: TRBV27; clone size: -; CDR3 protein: CASSRTGLYSSPPHF; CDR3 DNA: TGTGCCAGCAGTCGAACAGGGTTGTACAGTTCACCCCCCCACTTT
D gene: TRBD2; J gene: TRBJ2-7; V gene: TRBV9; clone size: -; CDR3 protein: CASSVGPGGHYEQYF; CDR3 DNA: TGTGCCAGCAGCGTAGGCCCGGGGGGGCACTACGAGCAGTACTTC
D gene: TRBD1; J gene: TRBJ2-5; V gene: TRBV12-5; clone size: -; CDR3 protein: CASGPRTSGQGLWAEETQYF; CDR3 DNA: TGTGCTAGTGGTCCTCGAACCTCGGGACAGGGGCTATGGGCAGAAGAGACCCAGTACTTC
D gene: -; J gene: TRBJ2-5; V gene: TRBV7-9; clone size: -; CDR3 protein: CASSPRRGYQETQYF; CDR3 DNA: TGTGCCAGCAGCCCCCGCCGGGGGTACCAAGAGACCCAGTACTTC
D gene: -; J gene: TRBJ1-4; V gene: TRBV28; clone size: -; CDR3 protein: CASSWYTTNEKLFF; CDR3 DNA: TGTGCCAGCAGTTGGTACACAACTAATGAAAAACTGTTTTTT
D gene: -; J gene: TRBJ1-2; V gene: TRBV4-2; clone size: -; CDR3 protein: CASSHTYGYTF; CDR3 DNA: TGTGCCAGCAGCCATACTTATGGCTACACCTTC
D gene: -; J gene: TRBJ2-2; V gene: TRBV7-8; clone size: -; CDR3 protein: CASSSPTSFFLPGELFF; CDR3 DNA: TGTGCCAGCAGCTCGCCGACTAGTTTTTTTCTTCCCGGGGAGCTGTTTTTT
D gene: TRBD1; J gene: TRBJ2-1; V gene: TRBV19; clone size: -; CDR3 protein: CASRRTGSRNEQFF; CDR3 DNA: TGTGCCAGTAGGAGGACAGGGAGTAGGAATGAGCAGTTCTTC
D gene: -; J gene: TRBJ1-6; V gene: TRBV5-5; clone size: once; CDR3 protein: CASSLLQGFSDWSPLHF; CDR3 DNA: TGTGCCAGCAGCTTACTGCAGGGTTTTTCGGATTGGTCACCCCTCCACTTT
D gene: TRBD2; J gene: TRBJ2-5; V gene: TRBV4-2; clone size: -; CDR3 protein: CASSQGEVAGGQETQYF; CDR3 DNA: TGTGCCAGCAGCCAGGGAGAGGTAGCGGGGGGGCAAGAGACCCAGTACTTC
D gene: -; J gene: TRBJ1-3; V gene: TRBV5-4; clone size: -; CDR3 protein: CASSSGQSSGNTIYF; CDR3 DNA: TGTGCCAGCAGCTCCGGACAGTCCTCTGGAAACACCATATATTTT
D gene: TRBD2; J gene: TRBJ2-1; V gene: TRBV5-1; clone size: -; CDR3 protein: CASSPGGTSINEQFF; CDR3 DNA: TGCGCCAGCAGCCCAGGCGGGACTAGTATTAATGAGCAGTTCTTC
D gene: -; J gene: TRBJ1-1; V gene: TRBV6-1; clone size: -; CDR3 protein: CASRTGAEAFF; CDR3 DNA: TGTGCCAGCAGGACAGGCGCTGAAGCTTTCTTT
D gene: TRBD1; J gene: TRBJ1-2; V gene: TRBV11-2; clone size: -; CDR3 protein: CASSDNRGPPDYGYTF; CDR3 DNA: TGTGCCAGCAGCGACAACAGGGGGCCCCCTGACTATGGCTACACCTTC
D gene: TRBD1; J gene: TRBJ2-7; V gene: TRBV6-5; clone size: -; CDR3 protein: CASSQGQGGWKQYF; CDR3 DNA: TGTGCCAGCAGCCAAGGACAGGGAGGTTGGAAGCAGTACTTC
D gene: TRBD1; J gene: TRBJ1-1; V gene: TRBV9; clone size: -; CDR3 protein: CASSVGDRDTEAFF; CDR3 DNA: TGTGCCAGCAGCGTAGGGGACAGGGACACTGAAGCTTTCTTT